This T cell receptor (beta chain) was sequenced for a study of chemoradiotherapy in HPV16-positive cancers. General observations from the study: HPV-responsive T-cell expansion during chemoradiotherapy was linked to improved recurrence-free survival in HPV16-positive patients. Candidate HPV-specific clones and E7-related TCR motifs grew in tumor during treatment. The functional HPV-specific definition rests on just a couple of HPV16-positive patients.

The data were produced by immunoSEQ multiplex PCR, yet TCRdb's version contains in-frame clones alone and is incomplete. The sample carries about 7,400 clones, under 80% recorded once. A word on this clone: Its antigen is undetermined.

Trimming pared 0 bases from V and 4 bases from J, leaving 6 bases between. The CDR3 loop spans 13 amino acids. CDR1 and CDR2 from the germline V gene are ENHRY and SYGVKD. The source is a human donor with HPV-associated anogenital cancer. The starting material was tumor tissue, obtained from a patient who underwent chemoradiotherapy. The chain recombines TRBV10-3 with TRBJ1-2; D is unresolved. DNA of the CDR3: TGTGCCATCAGTGAGTCCTTTACCTATGGCTACACCTTC. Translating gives CAISESFTYGYTF.